The entry below gives a single T cell receptor (beta chain) sequence along with its context. Its antigen is not known. This sample is drawn from a study of cytomegalovirus exposure and HLA in healthy donors. Study results and limitations: The likely explanation for a cluster of highly shared sequence variants was sequencing artifact. More clonal expansion characterized HLA-associated TCR beta chains than equally common others in a later analysis. Association of a missense DCLRE1C variant with TCR beta V- and J-gene trimming was reported in a later analysis. For cytomegalovirus status, the classifier reportedly gave diagnoses with high specificity and sensitivity.

Per the germline V gene, CDR1 is SGHDT and CDR2 is YYEEEE. Trimming took 1 base from V and 3 from J, leaving 5 bases between them. This CDR3 is built from 12 residues. 13 Jbeta primers and 60 Vbeta primers were used for the PCR. The table came from immunoSEQ multiplex PCR; TCRdb's copy has only in-frame clones and leaves some out. The data contain about 170,000 clones, around 80% of them singletons. The sequence came from a male donor in good health and CMV-seronegative. What was sequenced was PBMCs. The chain joins TRBV5-6 to TRBJ2-7, with D hard to call. This CDR3 is CASSLTRYEQYF. Written as DNA, the CDR3 is TGTGCCAGCAGCTTGACTCGCTACGAGCAGTACTTC.